This T cell receptor beta chain was sequenced for a study of blood T cell repertoires in COVID-19. About the study: Donors in the United States, Italy and Spain gave samples during acute or convalescent COVID-19.

CDR3 length: 17 amino acids. V shed 0 bases and J 0 bases; nucleotides not matched to a gene: 5. CDR1 is MGHRA, CDR2 YSYEKL, per germline. The method was immunoSEQ multiplex PCR; TCRdb's version includes in-frame clones alone and lacks a portion of them. The top ten hold roughly 9.1% of the sample, which has 150,000 to 200,000 clones, over 80% seen once. This clone was counted a single time. The sequence was collected from a woman older than 75 with active or convalescent COVID-19. This chain links TRBV4-1 with TRBJ1-3; 7 bases align to TRBD1. The sample comprised peripheral blood. The CDR3 DNA follows: TGCGCCAGCAGCCAAGACCAGACAGGGTACTCTGGAAACACCATATATTTT. This translates into CASSQDQTGYSGNTIYF.